This T cell receptor beta chain was captured by sequencing in a study of T cell responses to AZD1222 COVID-19 vaccine. Of note for this clone: Its antigen is unknown.

Clones were sequenced by immunoSEQ multiplex PCR, and TCRdb holds only the in-frame ones, with some missing. The sample has 150,000 or so clones; just under 90% are singletons. General observations from the study: Every sample of the repertoires postdated the peak T cell response.

The source of this sequence is an adult who received the MenACWY meningococcal vaccine as a control. The source material was peripheral blood, sampled 28 days after the second dose of the MenACWY control vaccine.

In DNA, the CDR3 is TGCGCCAGCAGCCAAGATAGTCAGGGGAGTACTGAAGCTTTCTTT. Amino acid sequence: CASSQDSQGSTEAFF. The chain is built from TRBV4-3 and TRBJ1-1; D is perhaps TRBD1 (6 bases). This CDR3 region has 15 residues. Germline values: CDR1 LGHNA, CDR2 YSLEER. V gave up 0 bases and J gave up 5 bases, with 13 bases separating them.